The 10 T cell receptor beta chains listed next were all sequenced from one sample in a study of T cell responses to AZD1222 COVID-19 vaccine (dated by TCRdb to the early 2020s). The protocol used for the library was the immunoSEQ multiplex PCR assay. TCRdb provides this immuneACCESS table in a form limited to in-frame rearrangements. Some clones are lacking; in checked studies, under half of them reflect an unresolved V gene, and why the rest are absent is not known. Counted in this sample were approximately 150,000 clones; roughly 94% of them appeared once. The top ten clones comprise approximately 4.6% of the sample. In the paper's terms, the time point label means: about 28 days (+/-7) after the second vaccine dose. This sample comprised peripheral blood, obtained 28 days after the second AZD1222 dose. These receptors originate from an adult who received the AZD1222 COVID-19 vaccine.

The count of this clone is one. This rearrangement joins TRBV2 to TRBJ2-2; a weak D match, TRBD1 (6 bases). CDR3 length equals 16 residues. In germline, CDR1 is SNHLY, CDR2 FYNNEI. Trimming took 6 bases from V and 4 from J, leaving 18 bases between them. The CDR3 reads CASREDPGHSTGELFF. The CDR3 DNA sequence: TGTGCCAGCAGAGAGGATCCGGGACACTCCACCGGGGAGCTGTTTTTT. Using reference TRBV2 and TRBJ2-2 for the parts outside the CDR3, the full variable domain is EPEVTQTPSHQVTQMGQEVILRCVPISNHLYFYWYRQILGQKVEFLVSFYNNEISEKSEIFDDQFSVERPDGSNFTLKIRSTKLEDSAMYFCASREDPGHSTGELFFGEGSRLTVL.

This chain connects TRBV11-2 to TRBJ2-7; TRBD2 might be the D (6 bases). V shed 3 bases and J shed 3 bases, with 12 bases lying between them. This CDR3 region has 14 residues. The germline V gene has CDR1 SGHAT and CDR2 FQNNGV. The CDR3 nucleotides are TGTGCCAGCAGCTTCGGGACTGCCCACTACGAGCAGTACTTC. It specifies CASSFGTAHYEQYF.

As DNA, the CDR3 is TGTGCCAGCAGCTTGTCGGAGAACCTCAACACCGGGGAGCTGTTTTTT. Protein: CASSLSENLNTGELFF. V gene TRBV5-4 combines with J gene TRBJ2-2, with unresolved D. CDR3 size: 16 residues. Looked up from germline, CDR1 is SGHNT and CDR2 is YYREEE (reference sequence). Trimming shortened V by 1 base and J by 2 bases, and 12 bases separated the two germline ends.

Only one count was recorded for this clone. The chain carries TRBV28 and TRBJ2-7, with D possibly matching TRBD1 (5 bases). The CDR3 is 12 amino acids. Germline values: CDR1 MDHEN, CDR2 SYDVKM. V gave up 2 bases and J gave up 5 bases, with 7 bases separating them. CDR3 sequence (DNA): TGTGCCAGCAGTTTAGCAGGGAACGAGCAGTACTTC. The encoded protein is CASSLAGNEQYF.

The chain employs TRBV3-1 (or the pseudogene TRBV3-2) and TRBJ1-5; D is perhaps TRBD1 (5 bases). Germline CDR1 is LGHDT and CDR2 is YNNKEL (reference sequence). The CDR3 has 13 residues. The V end lost 11 bases, the J end lost 4 bases, and 15 bases lay between the germline ends. CDR3 DNA: TGTGCCGGGGATCTAGGGGTAAATCAGCCCCAGCATTTT. It encodes CAGDLGVNQPQHF.

The chain uses TRBV28 and TRBJ2-7, with D perhaps matching TRBD1 (6 bases). Between the trimmed V and J ends, which lost 7 bases and 4 bases, there was a span of 14 bases. Germline CDR1 and CDR2: MDHEN and SYDVKM. CDR3 length: 13 residues. The CDR3 reads CASNPGTRYEQYF. The CDR3 bases are TGTGCCAGCAACCCCGGGACACGTTACGAGCAGTACTTC.

In its sample, this clone was seen once. The chain couples TRBV2 to TRBJ1-1; weak D call: TRBD1 (6 bases). With 9 bases removed from V and 5 bases from J, the gap between germline ends came to 13 bases. This CDR3 contains 12 residues. Per germline, CDR1 SNHLY and CDR2 FYNNEI. CDR3 sequence: CASKGVGTEAFF. DNA of the CDR3: TGTGCCAGTAAGGGGGTCGGGACTGAAGCTTTCTTT.

In nucleotides, the CDR3 is TGTGCCAGCAGTTTCGACCTCACTGAAGCTTTCTTT. Translation gives CASSFDLTEAFF. The chain joins TRBV12-3 or TRBV12-4 to TRBJ1-1; D remains ambiguous. V shed 3 bases and J shed 4 bases, with 6 bases lying between them. The CDR3 loop spans 12 amino acids.

This sequence joins TRBV7-9 and TRBJ2-2, with 8 bases lining up with TRBD2. Germline CDR1 and CDR2: SEHNR and FQNEAQ (reference sequence). The ends lost 2 bases at V and 6 bases at J; junction bases unmatched: 17. This CDR3 comprises 19 residues. DNA of the CDR3: TGTGCCAGCAGCTTATTGGGGATCCCGACTCAGCGGGAGTCCGGGGAGCTGTTTTTT. Translating it yields CASSLLGIPTQRESGELFF.

J is TRBJ1-3 and V is TRBV3-1 (or the pseudogene TRBV3-2); D remains ambiguous. The CDR3 is 17 amino acids. CDR1 and CDR2 from the germline V gene are LGHDT and YNNKEL (reference sequence). V lost 1 base to trimming and J lost 1 base, with 14 bases between them. DNA for the CDR3: TGTGCCAGCAGCCAAGTCGGCGGGGTCGGTTCTGGAAACACCATATATTTT. Its translation is CASSQVGGVGSGNTIYF.